The clone carrying this TCR beta chain has a handful of counts. Its matching antigen is unknown. The data were obtained in a study of cytomegalovirus exposure and HLA in healthy donors. Germline values: CDR1 SQVTM, CDR2 ANQGSEA. The germline V and J ends were trimmed by 6 bases and 0 bases, with 17 bases remaining between them. The CDR3 is made up of 15 amino acids. Researchers ran the PCR with 60 Vbeta and 13 Jbeta primers. Sequencing was performed with immunoSEQ multiplex PCR; in TCRdb, only in-frame clones are kept and a portion is missing. The sample lists 100,000 to 150,000 clones; around 85% were seen once. Study-wide findings and caveats: Sequencing likely generated an artifact that appeared as a cluster of highly shared sequence variants. According to the study, around 160 TCR beta chains were cytomegalovirus-associated. Analysis was performed later, and it showed HLA-associated TCR beta chains to be more clonally expanded than equally common others.

The sample was PBMCs. The gene calls are TRBV29-1 and TRBJ1-1, with D maybe TRBD1 (6 bases). The sequence derives from a boy younger than 18 in good health and CMV-seronegative. CDR3 bases: TGCAGCGTCATATACAGGGCCCCGATGAACACTGAAGCTTTCTTT. It is translated as CSVIYRAPMNTEAFF.